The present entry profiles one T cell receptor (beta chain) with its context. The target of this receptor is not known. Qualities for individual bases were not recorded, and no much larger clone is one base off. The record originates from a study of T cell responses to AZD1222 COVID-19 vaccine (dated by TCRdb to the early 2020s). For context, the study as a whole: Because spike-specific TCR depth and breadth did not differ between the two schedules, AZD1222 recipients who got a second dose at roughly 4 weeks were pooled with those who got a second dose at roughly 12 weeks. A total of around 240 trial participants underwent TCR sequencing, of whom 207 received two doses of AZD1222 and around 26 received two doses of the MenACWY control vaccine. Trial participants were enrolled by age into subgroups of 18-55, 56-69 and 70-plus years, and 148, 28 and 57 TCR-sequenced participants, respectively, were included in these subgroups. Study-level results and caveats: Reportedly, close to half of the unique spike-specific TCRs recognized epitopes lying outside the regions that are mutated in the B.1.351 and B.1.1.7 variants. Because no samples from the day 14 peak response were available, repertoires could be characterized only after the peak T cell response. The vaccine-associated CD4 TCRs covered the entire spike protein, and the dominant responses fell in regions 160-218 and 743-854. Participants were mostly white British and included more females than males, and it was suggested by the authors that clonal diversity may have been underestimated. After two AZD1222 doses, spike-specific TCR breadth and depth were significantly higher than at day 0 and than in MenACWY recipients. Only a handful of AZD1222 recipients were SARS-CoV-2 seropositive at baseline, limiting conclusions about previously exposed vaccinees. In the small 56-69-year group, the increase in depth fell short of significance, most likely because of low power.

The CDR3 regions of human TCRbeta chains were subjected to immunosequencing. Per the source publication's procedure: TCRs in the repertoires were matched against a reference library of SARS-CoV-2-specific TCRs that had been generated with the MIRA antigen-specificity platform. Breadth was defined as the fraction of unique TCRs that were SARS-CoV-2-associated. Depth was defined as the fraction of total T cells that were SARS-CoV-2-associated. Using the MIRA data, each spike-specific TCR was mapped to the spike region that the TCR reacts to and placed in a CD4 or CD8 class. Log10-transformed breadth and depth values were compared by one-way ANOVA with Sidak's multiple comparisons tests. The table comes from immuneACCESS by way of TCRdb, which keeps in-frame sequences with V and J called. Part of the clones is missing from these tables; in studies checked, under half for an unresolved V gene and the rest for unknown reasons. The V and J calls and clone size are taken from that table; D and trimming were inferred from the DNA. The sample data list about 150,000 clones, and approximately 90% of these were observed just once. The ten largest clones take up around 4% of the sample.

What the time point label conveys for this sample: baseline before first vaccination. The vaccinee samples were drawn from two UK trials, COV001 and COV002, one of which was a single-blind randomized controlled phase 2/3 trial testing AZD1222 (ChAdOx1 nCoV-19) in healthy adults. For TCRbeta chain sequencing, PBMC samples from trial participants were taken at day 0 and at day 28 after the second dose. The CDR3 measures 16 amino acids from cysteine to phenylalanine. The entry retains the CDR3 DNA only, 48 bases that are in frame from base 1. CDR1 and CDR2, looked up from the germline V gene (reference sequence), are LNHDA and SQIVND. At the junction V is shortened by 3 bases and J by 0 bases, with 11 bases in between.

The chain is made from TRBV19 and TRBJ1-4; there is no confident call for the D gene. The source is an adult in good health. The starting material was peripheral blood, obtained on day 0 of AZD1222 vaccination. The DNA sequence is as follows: TGTGCCAGTAGTATGGGCAGACTGGCAACTAATGAAAAACTGTTTTTT. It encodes CASSMGRLATNEKLFF.